This T cell receptor beta chain was recovered during a study of T cells after yellow fever vaccination. Study observations and caveats: A weaker but faster secondary response was observed, peaking on day 5 versus 15. Repertoires obtained by FACS sorting could include abundant clonotypes that entered as contaminants from the bulk population.

Ten or more counts support this clonotype. Antigen: not known. Trimming took 4 bases from V and 8 from J, leaving 14 bases between them. CDR1 is MNHEY and CDR2 is SVGAGI in the germline V gene. This CDR3 contains 14 residues. TCRdb fed the 5' RACE reads into MiXCR, producing one record per CDR3 protein. The table has 500,000 to 650,000 distinct CDR3 sequences, 9% to 15% seen once. The chain has TRBV6-5 and TRBJ1-4, with D perhaps TRBD1 (5 bases). This TCR was sampled from a man aged 30 to 45 who received the YFV17D yellow fever vaccine. The sequencing used PBMCs, collected on the day of the yellow fever booster vaccination. The CDR3 reads CASSLDGAREKLFF. CDR3 sequence (DNA): TGTGCCAGCAGTTTAGACGGGGCGAGGGAAAAACTGTTTTTT.